The entry below describes one T cell receptor (beta chain). Germline V gives CDR1 MNHEY, CDR2 SVGEGT. The CDR3 is 13 amino acids. Researchers built TCR beta cDNA using 5'RACE template switching with UMIs. TCRdb reworked the 5' RACE reads into one entry per CDR3 protein, no DNA. This sample's table has 7,300 or so distinct CDR3 sequences. These data come from a study of T cells expressing NK-cell markers. Background on the study: It was sorted CD3+CD56-NKG2C+, CD3+CD56+NKG2C- and CD3+CD56+NKG2C+ T cells that provided the TCR beta repertoires. Sequencing covered eight donors, seven HCMV-seropositive and one seronegative.

The TCR sequence derives from a man aged 18-69 years in good health. Specimen: blood T cells: a sorted CD56 or NKG2C T cell subset, CD4+ or CD8+ T cells, or bulk PBMC T cells (not recorded which). The chain is built from TRBV6-2 or TRBV6-3 and TRBJ1-5; the D call of TRBD1 rests on TCRdb alone, since no DNA is present to check it. CDR3 residues: CASTGGDLQPQHF.